The 20 T cell receptor beta chains below were found in one sample sequenced in a study of tumor-infiltrating lymphocytes in primary liver carcinoma. A primer in the constant region served to generate TCR beta cDNA from 450 to 650 ng of total RNA. Each TCR beta library was derived from three nested multiplex PCR rounds that employed slightly modified ARM-PCR. Primers for the first two PCR rounds were TRBV1-TRBV30 forward primers and a C-beta reverse primer (around 10 cycles per round). Each CDR3 protein gets one entry after TCRdb re-called the multiplex PCR reads with MiXCR. The sample contains about 120,000 distinct CDR3 sequences, 55% to 70% of which appear only once. The study co-extracted DNA and RNA from roughly 20-30 mg of unsorted bulk tissue. The material sequenced was tumor-adjacent normal liver tissue. The receptor source for this set is a woman between 55 and 75 years old with primary liver carcinoma and hepatitis B virus infection.

This clonotype was observed many times. This chain links TRBV29-1 with TRBJ2-3; 7 nucleotides agree with TRBD1. CDR3 size: 12 residues. The germline V gene encodes CDR1 SQVTM and CDR2 ANQGSEA. The J segment lost 2 bases and the V segment lost 7 bases, leaving 3 bases of the junction unmatched. The CDR3 DNA sequence: TGCAGCGGGGGACAGATCACAGATACGCAGTATTTT. Its translation is CSGGQITDTQYF.

For this clonotype: This may be a read error: a much more frequent sequence differs by one nucleotide. This sequence joins TRBV5-1 and TRBJ2-5; no reliable D call. Germline CDR1 SGHRS, CDR2 YFSETQ. The CDR3 covers 13 residues. The CDR3 DNA reads TGCGTCAGCAGCTTAGGGAACGAAGAGACCCAGTACTTC. Translated: CVSSLGNEETQYF.

A remark on this clonotype: One end of the junction is discordant with germline, which a read error may explain. The chain employs TRBV4-1 and TRBJ1-2; D unclear. Looked up from germline, CDR1 is MGHRA and CDR2 is YSYEKL. The CDR3 contains 14 residues. The DNA of the CDR3 is TGCGCCAGCAGCCAAGAGAACAGCCTATATGGCTATACCTTC. Protein product: CASSQENSLYGYTF.

With regard to this clonotype: A much larger clone lies a single base off, so this may be a read error. CDR3 protein: CSSSPMGGRSGNEQFF. CDR3 DNA sequence: TGTTCCAGCAGTCCTATGGGTGGGAGGAGTGGAAATGAGCAGTTCTTC. The gene calls are TRBV28 and TRBJ2-1; D might be TRBD2 (6 bases). The CDR3 contains 16 residues. Germline V gives CDR1 MDHEN, CDR2 SYDVKM. The full variable domain, completed using reference TRBV28 and TRBJ2-1, is DVKVTQSSRYLVKRTGEKVFLECVQDMDHENMFWYRQDPGLGLRLIYFSYDVKMKEKGDIPEGYSVSREKKERFSLILESASTNQTSMYLCSSSPMGGRSGNEQFFGPGTRLTVL.

In regard to this clonotype: This may stem from a read error, because a much larger clone lies one nucleotide away. J is TRBJ2-7 and V is TRBV19; D may be TRBD2 (5 bases). Germline loops: CDR1 LNHDA, CDR2 SQIVND (reference sequence). This CDR3 contains 14 residues. Deletions cut 5 bases from V and 5 bases from J, with 16 bases between. The CDR3 DNA follows: TGTGCCAGTAGTTCCGAGGGCGCAACCCACGAGCAGTACTTC. Translated: CASSSEGATHEQYF.

A remark on this clonotype: The junction and the germline gene differ at one end; a read error may be behind it. The V call is TRBV6-1, the J call TRBJ2-5; D remains unclear. The germline V gene encodes CDR1 MNHNS and CDR2 SASEGT. The CDR3 length is 14 residues. The CDR3 reads CACSEATLGETQYF. As DNA, the CDR3 is TGTGCCTGCAGTGAAGCAACCCTAGGAGAGACCCAGTACTTC.

As regards this clonotype: A junction end diverges from the germline sequence, so it may reflect a read error. The rearrangement links TRBV5-1 to TRBJ2-1, with D possibly being TRBD1 (6 bases). The CDR3 is 17 residues long. Germline assignment: CDR1 SGHRS and CDR2 YFSETQ. The CDR3 DNA reads TGCGCCAGCAGCTTAAGACAGGCTCTAAACTCGTACAATGAGCAGCTCTTC. Amino acid sequence: CASSLRQALNSYNEQLF.

Turning to this clonotype: Lacking the conserved final phenylalanine or tryptophan, this CDR3 likely reflects a read error. No DNA is shown, since the ends of the CDR3 on it are uncertain; the CDR3 is the one TCRdb lists. J is TRBJ2-3 and V is TRBV11-1; the D segment call TRBD2 is taken from the table without a DNA check. CDR1 and CDR2 from the germline V gene are SGHAT and FQDESV (reference sequence). A total of 14 residues make up the CDR3, ends included. The CDR3 spells CARSLSQRAGESHL.

The chain uses TRBV7-8 and TRBJ2-7, with 9 bases that match TRBD1. The germline gives CDR1 SGHVS, CDR2 FQNEAQ. The CDR3 is made up of 13 amino acids. The V gene end was trimmed by 9 bases and the J gene end by 2 bases; junction bases not matched to a gene: 5. The CDR3 is CASGQGRAYEQYF. The CDR3 nucleotides are TGTGCCAGTGGACAGGGGCGCGCCTACGAGCAGTACTTC.

This clonotype was counted between two and nine times. The genes are TRBV6-1 and TRBJ1-2; maybe TRBD1 (6 bases). Trimming took off 9 bases at V and 0 bases at J, with 11 bases between the two ends. Germline CDR1 MNHNS, CDR2 SASEGT. The CDR3 extends over 13 amino acids. The CDR3 DNA sequence: TGTGCCAGAAGATGGACAGCTAACTATGGCTACACCTTC. This sequence encodes CARRWTANYGYTF.

Comments on this clonotype: This sequence may be a read error, since a much larger clone differs from it by one base. The CDR3 DNA reads as TGTGCCAGCAGTCCCCACACTAGCTACAATGAGCAGTTCTTC. Protein sequence: CASSPHTSYNEQFF. The gene calls are TRBV28 and TRBJ2-1, with D perhaps TRBD2 (5 bases). From germline, CDR1 is MDHEN and CDR2 SYDVKM. The V end lost 5 bases, the J end lost 3 bases, and 11 bases lay between the germline ends. The CDR3 sequence is 14 residues long.

This clonotype was counted ten times or more. V and J are TRBV28 and TRBJ1-1, with D perhaps TRBD1 (6 bases). V was clipped by 5 bases and J by 3 bases, with 16 bases between them. CDR3 length: 15 amino acids. Germline values: CDR1 MDHEN, CDR2 SYDVKM. CDR3 region: CASSPNRAPDTEAFF. The DNA for the CDR3 is TGTGCCAGCAGTCCGAACAGGGCCCCCGACACTGAAGCTTTCTTT. Based on the CDR3 plus reference TRBV28 and TRBJ1-1, the full variable domain is DVKVTQSSRYLVKRTGEKVFLECVQDMDHENMFWYRQDPGLGLRLIYFSYDVKMKEKGDIPEGYSVSREKKERFSLILESASTNQTSMYLCASSPNRAPDTEAFFGQGTRLTVV.

This chain links TRBV11-1 with TRBJ2-1; the match to TRBD2 covers 12 bases. J was trimmed by 5 bases and V by 8 bases; bases with no gene match: 10. Germline CDR1 SGHAT, CDR2 FQDESV (reference sequence). The CDR3 is 16 amino acids. CDR3 residues: CASGSRTSGENNEQFF. The CDR3 DNA sequence: TGTGCCAGCGGTTCAAGGACTAGCGGGGAAAACAATGAGCAGTTCTTC.

This sequence joins TRBV14 and TRBJ2-1; possibly TRBD2 for D (6 bases). This CDR3 is built from 16 residues. Trimming removed 2 bases at V and 10 bases at J, with 21 bases between. Germline V gene lookup returns CDR1 SGHDN and CDR2 FVKESK. CDR3 sequence: CASSQYVKRALYEQFF. The CDR3 region has the DNA TGTGCCAGCAGCCAATACGTAAAGCGGGCCCTCTACGAGCAGTTCTTC.

The V call is TRBV29-1, the J call TRBJ1-2; unclear D gene. Germline CDR1 is SQVTM and CDR2 is ANQGSEA. Deletions cut 7 bases from V and 6 bases from J, with 12 bases between. This CDR3 region has 11 residues. The CDR3 region has the DNA TGCAGCGATAAACAGCGTGATGGCTACACCTTC. It specifies CSDKQRDGYTF.

The chain uses TRBV6-2 or TRBV6-3 and TRBJ2-7; 9 bases fit TRBD2. Germline assignment: CDR1 MNHEY and CDR2 SVGEGT. V lost 6 bases to trimming and J lost 5 bases; unmatched junction nucleotides: 17. The CDR3 extends over 17 amino acids. Written as DNA, the CDR3 is TGTGCCAGCAGCTTCTCGACCGTTAGCGGGAGTTGGCACGAGCAGTACTTC. This codes for CASSFSTVSGSWHEQYF.

Regarding this clonotype: At one boundary the junction diverges from the germline segment, which might be a read error. J is TRBJ2-1 and V is TRBV5-5; 7 positions match TRBD1. This CDR3 has 16 residues. Germline lookup yields CDR1 SGHKS and CDR2 YYEKEE (reference sequence). CDR3 protein: CASSPTGSISYNELFF. For the CDR3, the DNA is TGTGCCAGTAGCCCGACAGGGTCCATCTCCTACAATGAGCTGTTCTTC.

The chain has TRBV4-1 and TRBJ2-5; D perhaps matches TRBD2 (5 bases). Germline V CDR1 and CDR2: MGHRA, YSYEKL. Deletions cut 0 bases from V and 4 bases from J, with 15 bases between. This CDR3 has 16 residues. The CDR3 DNA reads as TGCGCCAGCAGCCAAGACCTATTTGGAGGAGTAGAGACCCAGTACTTC. Protein sequence: CASSQDLFGGVETQYF.

On this clonotype itself: A read error may explain this, as a much larger clone is one base away. It is likely a read error, because the conserved phenylalanine at the end of the CDR3 is missing. CDR3 DNA sequence: TGTGCCACTCCCGGCCAATCGGGACAGCAGCATCTT. Residues: CATPGQSGQQHL. This chain links TRBV24-1 with TRBJ1-5; 7 bases match TRBD1. The V and J ends lost 10 bases and 13 bases, in that order; junction bases with no gene match: 12. CDR3 size: 12 residues. The germline gives CDR1 KGHDR, CDR2 SFDVKD.

J is TRBJ2-7 and V is TRBV10-2, with D maybe TRBD1 (6 bases). Germline lookup yields CDR1 WSHSY and CDR2 SAAADI. This CDR3 is 13 amino acids long. Trimming stripped 6 bases from V and 6 bases from J, with 15 bases between. In DNA, the CDR3 is TGCGCCAGCAGACGAGGACAGACACTCGAGCAGTACTTC. It specifies CASRRGQTLEQYF.